The 17 T cell receptor beta chains presented below share a single source sample, sequenced in a study of cytomegalovirus exposure and HLA in healthy donors. A multiplex PCR was run with 60 Vbeta primers and 13 Jbeta primers. Produced via immunoSEQ multiplex PCR; TCRdb's table is partial and in-frame only. The sample shows over 150,000 clones, roughly 80% of them seen only once. Sequencing was carried out using PBMCs. These receptors all come from a man aged 30 to 39 in good health and CMV-seropositive.

The J gene is TRBJ2-7, the V gene TRBV19, with D possibly matching TRBD1 (6 bases). The CDR3 contains 13 residues. The V gene lost 6 bases and the J gene lost 4 bases, with 13 bases spanning the gap. The germline V gene has CDR1 LNHDA and CDR2 SQIVND (reference sequence). CDR3 coding DNA: TGTGCCAGTAGCCCACCAACAGGGTACGAGCAGTACTTC. Encoded protein: CASSPPTGYEQYF.

The CDR3 DNA follows: TGTGCCACCAGCAGAGACCACTCGACCCAGTACTTC. Amino acid sequence: CATSRDHSTQYF. The chain employs TRBV15 and TRBJ2-5; D is uncertain. The CDR3 runs 12 residues. Germline V gives CDR1 LNHNV, CDR2 YYDKDF (reference sequence). Trimming shortened V by 0 bases and J by 7 bases, and 6 bases separated the two germline ends.

The chain recombines TRBV28 with TRBJ2-7, with no clear D. Trimming took off 5 bases at V and 5 bases at J, with 19 bases between the two ends. The germline CDR1 and CDR2 sequences are MDHEN and SYDVKM. This CDR3 is built from 15 residues. The CDR3 bases are TGTGCCAGCAGTACAACAGAGCCCAACGGCGACGAGCAGTACTTC. Protein: CASSTTEPNGDEQYF.

This chain uses TRBV6-5 with TRBJ1-6, with 10 bases that match TRBD1. The germline gives CDR1 MNHEY, CDR2 SVGAGI. V dropped 5 bases and J dropped 5; count of bases not matched to a gene: 3. There are 15 residues in the CDR3. The CDR3 reads CASSPTGGHNSPLHF. The CDR3 DNA follows: TGTGCCAGCAGTCCGACAGGGGGCCATAATTCACCCCTCCACTTT.

This clone has only a few counts. This chain links TRBV27 with TRBJ2-1; 9 nucleotides line up with TRBD2. V lost 2 bases, J lost 4 bases, and 9 bases stayed unmatched. Germline values: CDR1 MNHEY, CDR2 SMNVEV (reference sequence). The length of the CDR3 is 17 residues. The CDR3 coding sequence is TGTGCCAGCAGTTTAGGGGGTCGTAGCGGGGGATACAATGAGCAGTTCTTC. Protein sequence: CASSLGGRSGGYNEQFF.

In DNA, the CDR3 is TGTGCCAGCAGCCCCACAGGGGGCGTATCCTACGAGCAGTACTTC. Its protein product is CASSPTGGVSYEQYF. V and J are TRBV4-2 and TRBJ2-5, with 9 bases that match TRBD1. The DNA end is a closer match to TRBJ2-7, so the J assignment may be wrong. The CDR3 loop spans 15 amino acids. Germline-derived CDR1 and CDR2 are LGHNA and YNFKEQ.

J is TRBJ2-7 and V is TRBV6-1; weak D call: TRBD2 (6 bases). The germline V gene encodes CDR1 MNHNS and CDR2 SASEGT. V was pared by 4 bases and J by 0 bases, with 10 bases between. This CDR3 is built from 14 residues. The CDR3 nucleotides read TGTGCCAGCAGTGGGGCGGGGATCTCCTACGAGCAGTACTTC. This encodes CASSGAGISYEQYF.

V and J are TRBV30 and TRBJ2-6; D perhaps matches TRBD1 (5 bases). This CDR3 has 15 amino acids. V was shortened by 4 bases and J by 0 bases, with 10 bases between the two germline ends. CDR1 is GTSNPN and CDR2 is SVGIG in the germline V gene (reference sequence). The CDR3 DNA is TGTGCCTGGACCGACGACAGCTCTGGGGCCAACGTCCTGACTTTC. Translation: CAWTDDSSGANVLTF. Variable domain in full (rest from reference TRBV30 and TRBJ2-6): SQTIHQWPATLVQPVGSPLSLECTVEGTSNPNLYWYRQAAGRGLQLLFYSVGIGQISSEVPQNLSASRPQDRQFILSSKKLLLSDSGFYLCAWTDDSSGANVLTFGAGSRLTVL.

J is TRBJ1-1 and V is TRBV9, with D maybe TRBD1 (5 bases). V shed 4 bases and J shed 6 bases, with 16 bases lying between them. Germline V lookup: CDR1 SGDLS, CDR2 YYNGEE. The CDR3 is made up of 14 amino acids. Here the CDR3 reads CASSPRGQGPEAFF. DNA for the CDR3: TGTGCCAGCAGCCCCCGTGGTCAGGGCCCTGAAGCTTTCTTT.

V and J are TRBV6-5 and TRBJ2-5, with D perhaps matching TRBD2 (7 bases). Germline V gene data show CDR1 as MNHEY and CDR2 as SVGAGI. The CDR3 extends over 14 amino acids. The V end was cut by 6 bases, the J end by 4 bases, with 15 bases between. The CDR3: CASRRGGYGETQYF. The DNA for the CDR3 is TGTGCCAGCAGAAGGGGGGGGTATGGAGAGACCCAGTACTTC.

The chain carries TRBV11-3 and TRBJ2-3; a possible D gene is TRBD2 (6 bases). Trimming cost V 5 bases and J 5 bases, with 17 bases left between them. This CDR3 comprises 15 residues. CDR1 is SGHNT and CDR2 is YENEEA in the germline V gene. The CDR3 DNA is TGTGCCAGCAGCGCGCGACTAGGGCAGATAGATACGCAGTATTTT. Its protein product is CASSARLGQIDTQYF.

The V and J genes are TRBV5-4 and TRBJ1-2; the D gene is possibly TRBD1 (5 bases). The CDR3 length is 13 residues. Germline CDR1 reads SGHNT; CDR2 reads YYREEE (reference sequence). V lost 2 bases and J lost 8, with 13 bases in between. The CDR3 region has the DNA TGTGCCAGCAGCTTAGACAGAAATAGCGGCTACACCTTC. Translation gives CASSLDRNSGYTF. The entire variable domain, with the rest obtained from reference TRBV5-4 and TRBJ1-2, is as follows: ETGVTQSPTHLIKTRGQQVTLRCSSQSGHNTVSWYQQALGQGPQFIFQYYREEENGRGNFPPRFSGLQFPNYSSELNVNALELDDSALYLCASSLDRNSGYTFGSGTRLTVV.

This clone was picked up a small number of times. The chain employs TRBV5-6 and TRBJ2-7; 9 bases match TRBD2. Trimming took 3 bases from V and 5 from J; bases not matched to a gene: 3. The V gene's germline CDR1 is SGHDT and CDR2 YYEEEE. The CDR3 length is 13 residues. CDR3 nucleotides: TGTGCCAGCAGCTCAAGCGGGGGGAACGAGCAGTACTTC. Protein: CASSSSGGNEQYF.

The genes are TRBV11-2 and TRBJ1-5, with D perhaps TRBD1 (5 bases). V was trimmed by 3 bases and J by 8 bases, leaving 8 bases between them. The CDR3 contains 12 residues. CDR1 is SGHAT and CDR2 is FQNNGV in the germline V gene. CDR3 region: CASSLGGEPQHF. CDR3 nucleotides: TGTGCCAGCAGCTTGGGGGGAGAGCCCCAGCATTTT.

This sequence joins TRBV4-3 and TRBJ2-3; 7 positions agree with TRBD1. CDR1 and CDR2 from the germline V gene are LGHNA and YSLEER. Trimming took 8 bases from V and 6 from J; bases not matched to a gene: 17. The CDR3 has 16 residues. The CDR3 sequence is CASQTPTGEQVDTQYF. The CDR3 DNA reads as TGCGCCAGCCAAACCCCTACAGGGGAGCAAGTTGATACGCAGTATTTT.

This clone was recorded only once. The chain carries TRBV2 and TRBJ2-5; tentatively, D is TRBD2 (7 bases). The germline gives CDR1 SNHLY, CDR2 FYNNEI. The ends were cut back, 2 bases at V and 5 bases at J, with 12 bases in the middle. The CDR3 runs to 14 residues. CDR3 bases: TGTGCCAGCAGTGAATGGGGGGGCGAGGAGACCCAGTACTTC. Amino acids: CASSEWGGEETQYF.

This sequence joins TRBV7-3 and TRBJ1-1, with a weak D call TRBD1 (5 bases). CDR3 length: 14 residues. Trimming shortened V by 5 bases and J by 0 bases, and 10 bases separated the two germline ends. CDR1 is SGHTA and CDR2 is FQGTGA in the germline V gene. The CDR3 sequence is CASSPDTVNTEAFF. The CDR3 nucleotides are TGTGCCAGCAGCCCGGACACAGTGAACACTGAAGCTTTCTTT.